This entry describes one TCR beta chain. Its matching antigen is unknown. The sample contains more than one DNA sequence encoding this CDR3. The assay was immunoSEQ multiplex PCR, and TCRdb's table has in-frame clones only and misses some. The table has around 110,000 clones, around nine tenths seen once. The sample originates from a study of T cell clones after liver transplantation. Study in general: TCRbeta sequencing after a pre-transplant mixed lymphocyte reaction identified graft-donor-reactive clones, later tracked in post-transplant blood. As an antigen-independent comparator, third-party-reactive TCRbeta sequences came from pre-transplant mixed lymphocyte reactions. Three of the eight recipients were HCV-positive; the rest had non-autoimmune, non-viral transplant indications. Study-wide findings and caveats: Conclusions were preliminary, with small, heterogeneous patient groups.

The V and J ends lost 6 bases and 3 bases, in that order; junction bases with no gene match: 16. The CDR3 covers 17 residues. Germline V CDR1 and CDR2: SQVTM, ANQGSEA. Sequences were derived from CD4+ T cells from blood, sampled 12 months after liver transplant. V usage is TRBV29-1 and J usage is TRBJ2-7; 11 bases are a match to TRBD2. The receptor was isolated from a human patient who received a liver transplant. Some of the T cells might come from the graft donor. In DNA, the CDR3 is TGCAGCGTCCGAGGCGGCACCTCTAGCGGGAGGCTCTACGAGCAGTACTTC. Translation gives CSVRGGTSSGRLYEQYF.